Below, 19 T cell receptor beta chains from the same sample are listed, as sequenced in a study of T cell repertoires in cytomegalovirus infection. TCRdb processed the reads anew with MiXCR; each CDR3 protein has one entry. The sample shows some 590,000 distinct CDR3 sequences, 35% to 50% of them seen only once. Their antigen targets remain unknown. The specimen comprised cultured PBMCs, sampled from culture after CMV antigen stimulation. The receptors were gathered from a human donor in good health (CMV status not recorded). Some clones in this sample may be carry-over from other donors' samples.

The V and J genes are TRBV6-1 and TRBJ1-5; D may be TRBD1 (5 bases). CDR3 length equals 22 residues. The germline gives CDR1 MNHNS, CDR2 SASEGT. V was shortened by 6 bases and J by 0 bases, with 33 bases between the two germline ends. The CDR3 DNA follows: TGTGCCAGCAGGGAGGGCCCGAAGGGGTCAACCCGATATCCCGATAGCAATCAGCCCCAGCATTTT. This sequence encodes CASREGPKGSTRYPDSNQPQHF.

This clonotype was detected a few times. The chain employs TRBV14 and TRBJ2-3; no clear D gene. The germline gives CDR1 SGHDN, CDR2 FVKESK. V shed 0 bases and J shed 5 bases, with 12 bases lying between them. The CDR3 totals 15 residues. CDR3 in amino acids: CASSQDLPLGDTQYF. CDR3 coding DNA: TGTGCCAGCAGCCAAGATTTGCCCCTGGGAGATACGCAGTATTTT.

This clonotype was found a few times. V and J are TRBV7-9 and TRBJ2-1, with D tentatively TRBD2 (6 bases). The CDR3 totals 16 residues. The V end lost 7 bases, the J end lost 6 bases, and 22 bases lay between the germline ends. Germline CDR1 and CDR2: SEHNR and FQNEAQ (reference sequence). CDR3 sequence reads: CASNTQTSGTPNEQFF. The CDR3 DNA is TGTGCCAGCAACACGCAAACCTCCGGGACTCCCAATGAGCAGTTCTTC.

This clonotype was observed once. A much larger clone lies a single base off, so this may be a read error. This rearrangement joins TRBV7-2 to TRBJ2-1, with 12 bases that match TRBD2. The CDR3 covers 15 residues. CDR1 and CDR2 from the germline V gene are SGHTA and FQGNSA. The CDR3 is CASSTSGGPYNEHFF. The CDR3 DNA follows: TGTGCCAGCAGCACTAGCGGGGGGCCCTACAATGAGCATTTCTTC.

V and J are TRBV7-8 and TRBJ1-6, with D possibly being TRBD1 (6 bases). The V gene lost 4 bases and the J gene lost 8 bases, with 9 bases spanning the gap. Germline lookup yields CDR1 SGHVS and CDR2 FQNEAQ. The CDR3 spans 13 residues. CDR3 DNA: TGTGCCAGCAGCTGGAGGGGGGATTCACCCCTCCACTTT. Its protein product is CASSWRGDSPLHF.

The chain couples TRBV19 to TRBJ2-7; 8 bases match TRBD1. The germline CDR1 and CDR2 sequences are LNHDA and SQIVND (reference sequence). Trimming cost V 5 bases and J 5 bases; bases outside gene matches: 8. The CDR3 sequence is 14 residues long. The CDR3 DNA sequence: TGTGCCAGTAGTGAGGACAGGGTTGGAGACGAGCAGTACTTC. It encodes CASSEDRVGDEQYF.

The V call is TRBV28, the J call TRBJ1-5, with D maybe TRBD1 (5 bases). From germline, CDR1 is MDHEN and CDR2 SYDVKM. The CDR3 is made up of 14 amino acids. V was shortened by 2 bases and J by 4 bases, with 9 bases between the two germline ends. The DNA of the CDR3 is TGTGCCAGCAGTTTAATAAGGGGTAATCAGCCCCAGCATTTT. This gives the protein CASSLIRGNQPQHF.

This chain links TRBV7-8 with TRBJ2-2, with TRBD2 matching 8 bases. The J segment lost 3 bases and the V segment lost 1 base, leaving 10 bases of the junction unmatched. Germline CDR1 and CDR2: SGHVS and FQNEAQ. The CDR3 runs to 18 residues. The CDR3 DNA is TGTGCCAGCAGCTTAGTTTCCGGGAGGGCCCCAGACACCGGGGAGCTGTTTTTT. Translated: CASSLVSGRAPDTGELFF.

This clonotype has only a few counts. The V call is TRBV19, the J call TRBJ2-5; 12 nucleotides agree with TRBD2. This CDR3 has 16 residues. V shed 2 bases and J 4 bases; nucleotides not matched to a gene: 5. Germline V gene lookup returns CDR1 LNHDA and CDR2 SQIVND (reference sequence). The CDR3 loop reads CASSIPLAGGRETQYF. As DNA, the CDR3 is TGTGCCAGTAGTATACCACTAGCGGGAGGAAGAGAGACCCAGTACTTC. Full variable domain (missing parts from reference TRBV19 and TRBJ2-5): DGGITQSPKYLFRKEGQNVTLSCEQNLNHDAMYWYRQDPGQGLRLIYYSQIVNDFQKGDIAEGYSVSREKKESFPLTVTSAQKNPTAFYLCASSIPLAGGRETQYFGPGTRLLVL.

This clonotype was observed at least ten times. The genes are TRBV7-2 and TRBJ2-3; 7 bases fit TRBD2. This CDR3 spans 15 amino acids. CDR1 is SGHTA and CDR2 is FQGNSA in the germline V gene. The ends lost 5 bases at V and 3 bases at J; junction bases unmatched: 8. The CDR3 protein is CASSTQAGLTDTQYF. The CDR3 DNA follows: TGTGCCAGCAGCACCCAAGCGGGACTAACAGATACGCAGTATTTT.

In its sample, this clonotype was seen a few times. This chain links TRBV27 with TRBJ2-5; D is perhaps TRBD2 (5 bases). This CDR3 comprises 15 residues. V dropped 5 bases and J dropped 4 bases, with 17 bases sitting between them. In germline, CDR1 is MNHEY, CDR2 SMNVEV (reference sequence). CDR3 in DNA: TGTGCCAGCAGTAGGTTCGCTAGCCTAGGAGAGACCCAGTACTTC. Protein: CASSRFASLGETQYF.

In its sample, this clonotype was seen a few times. This chain joins TRBV20-1 and TRBJ2-1, with 10 bases aligning to TRBD2. V trimming: 3 bases; J trimming: 4 bases; junction bases outside the gene matches: 12. CDR3 length equals 17 residues. Germline CDR1 reads DFQATT; CDR2 reads SNEGSKA (reference sequence). In DNA form, the CDR3 reads TGCAGTGCTAGTTTGTCGGCTAGCGGGAGTTCTTACAATGAGCAGTTCTTC. It is translated as CSASLSASGSSYNEQFF.

This clonotype has ten or more counts. The chain uses TRBV7-2 and TRBJ1-1; 7 bases are a match to TRBD1. The CDR3 has 13 amino acids. Looked up from germline, CDR1 is SGHTA and CDR2 is FQGNSA. Unmatched junction bases numbered 8, after V lost 6 bases and J lost 7 bases. Here the CDR3 reads CASRSDRRNEAFF. CDR3 in DNA: TGTGCCAGCAGGTCGGACAGGAGGAATGAAGCTTTCTTT. The whole variable domain, remainder taken from reference TRBV7-2 and TRBJ1-1, is GAGVSQSPSNKVTEKGKDVELRCDPISGHTALYWYRQSLGQGLEFLIYFQGNSAPDKSGLPSDRFSAERTGGSVSTLTIQRTQQEDSAVYLCASRSDRRNEAFFGQGTRLTVV.

The chain couples TRBV6-2 or TRBV6-3 to TRBJ2-1, with D possibly being TRBD2 (6 bases). Deletions cut 5 bases from V and 8 bases from J, with 16 bases between. This CDR3 region has 14 residues. The germline CDR1 and CDR2 sequences are MNHEY and SVGEGT. CDR3 nucleotides: TGTGCCAGCAGTCTATCCGGGAGTACATATGAGCAGTTCTTC. Translated: CASSLSGSTYEQFF.

This chain connects TRBV6-2 or TRBV6-3 to TRBJ2-1; D may be TRBD1 or TRBD2 (6 bases each). Germline V CDR1 and CDR2: MNHEY, SVGEGT. This CDR3 region has 14 residues. Trimming removed 11 bases from V and 3 bases from J, with 17 bases in between. CDR3: CARGGLTGYNEQFF. CDR3 DNA sequence: TGTGCCCGAGGGGGACTCACGGGCTACAATGAGCAGTTCTTC.

V gene TRBV7-6 combines with J gene TRBJ2-1; D possibly corresponds to TRBD2 (5 bases). V was pared by 5 bases and J by 4 bases, with 12 bases between. This CDR3 spans 14 amino acids. Germline V gene sequence: CDR1 SGHVS, CDR2 FNYEAQ. The CDR3 DNA reads TGTGCCAGCAGCCCTCGCGAGGGATACAATGAGCAGTTCTTC. It translates to CASSPREGYNEQFF.

This sequence joins TRBV29-1 and TRBJ2-3; 9 bases map to TRBD2. The length of the CDR3 is 12 residues. CDR1 SQVTM and CDR2 ANQGSEA come from the germline V gene. CDR3 coding DNA: TGCATCGGGAGTAGCGGGAGAGATACGCAGTATTTT. It specifies CIGSSGRDTQYF.

The rearrangement links TRBV28 to TRBJ2-3; D perhaps matches TRBD2 (6 bases). Germline values: CDR1 MDHEN, CDR2 SYDVKM. The CDR3 extends over 15 amino acids. V was cut by 2 bases and J by 0 bases, with 9 bases left in between. CDR3 region: CASSLRGISTDTQYF. In DNA, the CDR3 is TGTGCCAGCAGTTTACGCGGGATTAGCACAGATACGCAGTATTTT.

This clonotype was seen many times. The rearrangement joins TRBV7-2 to TRBJ2-5; D might be TRBD2 (6 bases). V was cut by 3 bases and J by 4 bases, with 18 bases left in between. Looked up from germline, CDR1 is SGHTA and CDR2 is FQGNSA. This CDR3 spans 16 amino acids. CDR3 nucleotide sequence: TGTGCCAGCAGCTTTGGGGCGGGGCTGGGTGGAGAGACCCAGTACTTC. Protein: CASSFGAGLGGETQYF.